This T cell receptor beta chain comes out of a study of post-analysis software for immune sequencing data. Deletions cut 1 base from V and 8 bases from J, with 6 bases between. This CDR3 is built from 12 residues. CDR1 is MGHRA, CDR2 YSYEKL, per germline. Study results and caveats: Controls showed lower frequencies than patients for roughly 5 TRBV segments, and TRBV5-6, TRBV5-1 and TRBV20-1 were among these. Batch-mates among the samples co-clustered strongly by F measure.

Unique molecular identifiers had been added to the TCR beta cDNA libraries. One entry per CDR3 protein, called by TCRdb with MiXCR from the PCR reads. The sample contains some 260,000 distinct CDR3 sequences, less than 40% of which appear only once. A single count supports this clonotype. Its antigen is undetermined. This sequence originates from a girl aged 10-17 years with multiple sclerosis. The chain links TRBV4-1 to TRBJ2-1; D gene unclear. The sample taken for sequencing was blood. CDR3 DNA sequence: TGCGCCAGCAGCCAAGTATCGGATGAGCAGTTCTTC. Residues: CASSQVSDEQFF.